This T cell receptor beta chain originates from a study of cytomegalovirus exposure and HLA in healthy donors. Study results and limitations: A missense DCLRE1C variant was associated with V- and J-gene trimming of TCR beta chains in a later analysis, and an independent cohort replicated the association. It has been reported that TCR beta sequences accurately predicted the HLA-A and HLA-B alleles of most subjects. The study flagged fewer than 200 TCR beta chains as cytomegalovirus-associated.

Germline loops: CDR1 SEHNR, CDR2 FQNEAQ (reference sequence). CDR3 size: 11 residues. Trimming took off 5 bases at V and 8 bases at J, with 9 bases between the two ends. PCR was performed using 60 Vbeta and 13 Jbeta primers. The table came from immunoSEQ multiplex PCR; TCRdb's copy has only in-frame clones and leaves some out. The sample includes 84,000 or so clones, more than 55% of them seen just once. This clone was detected a few times. Its target is unknown. Sequenced sample: PBMCs. The chain uses TRBV7-9 and TRBJ1-1, with D hard to call. This TCR came from a woman in her twenties or thirties in good health and CMV-seropositive. This CDR3 is CASSELVEAFF. CDR3 DNA: TGTGCCAGCAGCGAACTCGTAGAAGCTTTCTTT.